The clone carrying this T cell receptor beta chain occurred a few times. Relative to the germline gene, one junction end is altered; a read error may explain this. The CDR3 runs 14 residues. Germline V gene data show CDR1 as LGHDT and CDR2 as YNNKEL (reference sequence). This entry comes from a study of blood T cells in healthy people across ages. Combining a sample-barcoded 5' primer with a J-beta primer mix, a second PCR ran for roughly 6 to 11 cycles. MiXCR, applied by TCRdb to the 5' RACE reads, yields one record per CDR3 protein. Of hundreds of thousands of distinct CDR3 sequences listed, around 25% are singletons. These data are also associated with another study on T cells of mothers and their children.

The source of this sequence is a boy younger than 18 in good health. The sequenced sample consisted of blood. The gene calls are TRBV3-1 and TRBJ1-2; D is uncertain. The CDR3 DNA reads TGTGCCAGCAGCCCCCTAGGAAGGAACAGTGGCCACACCTTC. Its translation: CASSPLGRNSGHTF.